What follows are 2 T cell receptor beta chains derived from one specimen sequenced in a study of T cell repertoires in cytomegalovirus infection. TCRdb re-derived calls from the reads in MiXCR, one entry per CDR3 protein. The data contain 490,000 or so distinct CDR3 sequences, around 11% of them singletons. Sequenced input: PBMCs. Receptor source: a human donor in good health (CMV status not recorded). Some clones in this sample may be carry-over from other donors' samples.

The sample holds many counts of this clonotype. V and J are TRBV7-8 and TRBJ1-5; D may be TRBD1 (6 bases). V lost 5 bases, J lost 4 bases, and 15 bases lay in between. This CDR3 has 15 residues. CDR1 SGHVS and CDR2 FQNEAQ come from the germline V gene. This CDR3 is CASSLRTERNQPQHF. CDR3 DNA sequence: TGTGCCAGCAGCCTCCGGACAGAAAGGAATCAGCCCCAGCATTTT. Supplemented by reference TRBV7-8 and TRBJ1-5, the full variable domain reads GAGVSQSPRYKVAKRGQDVALRCDPISGHVSLFWYQQALGQGPEFLTYFQNEAQLDKSGLPSDRFFAERPEGSVSTLKIQRTQQEDSAVYLCASSLRTERNQPQHFGDGTRLSIL.

This clonotype has ten or more counts. The chain has TRBV7-9 and TRBJ2-1, with 13 bases that match TRBD2. Germline CDR1 SEHNR, CDR2 FQNEAQ (reference sequence). The length of the CDR3 is 15 residues. V lost 3 bases to trimming and J lost 8 bases; unmatched junction nucleotides: 4. The DNA of the CDR3 is TGTGCCAGCAGCTTCACTAGCGGGAGGGCCTATGAGCAGTTCTTC. Translated: CASSFTSGRAYEQFF.